This note documents a single TCR beta chain sequence. The entry originates in a study of blood T cell repertoires in COVID-19. Libraries were prepared by immunoSEQ multiplex PCR; TCRdb keeps only in-frame clonotypes and omits some of them. The sample has 95,000 to 150,000 clones; 87% are singletons. With 5 bases removed from V and 1 base from J, the gap between germline ends came to 11 bases. The CDR3 spans 14 residues. Germline V gene sequence: CDR1 MNHNY, CDR2 SVGAGI (reference sequence). The source material was peripheral blood. This chain joins TRBV6-6 and TRBJ1-1; maybe TRBD1 (5 bases). The TCR sequence derives from a woman in her seventies with acute or convalescent COVID-19. CDR3 residues: CASSGPQGNTEAFF. For the CDR3, the DNA is TGTGCCAGCAGTGGACCTCAGGGGAACACTGAAGCTTTCTTT.